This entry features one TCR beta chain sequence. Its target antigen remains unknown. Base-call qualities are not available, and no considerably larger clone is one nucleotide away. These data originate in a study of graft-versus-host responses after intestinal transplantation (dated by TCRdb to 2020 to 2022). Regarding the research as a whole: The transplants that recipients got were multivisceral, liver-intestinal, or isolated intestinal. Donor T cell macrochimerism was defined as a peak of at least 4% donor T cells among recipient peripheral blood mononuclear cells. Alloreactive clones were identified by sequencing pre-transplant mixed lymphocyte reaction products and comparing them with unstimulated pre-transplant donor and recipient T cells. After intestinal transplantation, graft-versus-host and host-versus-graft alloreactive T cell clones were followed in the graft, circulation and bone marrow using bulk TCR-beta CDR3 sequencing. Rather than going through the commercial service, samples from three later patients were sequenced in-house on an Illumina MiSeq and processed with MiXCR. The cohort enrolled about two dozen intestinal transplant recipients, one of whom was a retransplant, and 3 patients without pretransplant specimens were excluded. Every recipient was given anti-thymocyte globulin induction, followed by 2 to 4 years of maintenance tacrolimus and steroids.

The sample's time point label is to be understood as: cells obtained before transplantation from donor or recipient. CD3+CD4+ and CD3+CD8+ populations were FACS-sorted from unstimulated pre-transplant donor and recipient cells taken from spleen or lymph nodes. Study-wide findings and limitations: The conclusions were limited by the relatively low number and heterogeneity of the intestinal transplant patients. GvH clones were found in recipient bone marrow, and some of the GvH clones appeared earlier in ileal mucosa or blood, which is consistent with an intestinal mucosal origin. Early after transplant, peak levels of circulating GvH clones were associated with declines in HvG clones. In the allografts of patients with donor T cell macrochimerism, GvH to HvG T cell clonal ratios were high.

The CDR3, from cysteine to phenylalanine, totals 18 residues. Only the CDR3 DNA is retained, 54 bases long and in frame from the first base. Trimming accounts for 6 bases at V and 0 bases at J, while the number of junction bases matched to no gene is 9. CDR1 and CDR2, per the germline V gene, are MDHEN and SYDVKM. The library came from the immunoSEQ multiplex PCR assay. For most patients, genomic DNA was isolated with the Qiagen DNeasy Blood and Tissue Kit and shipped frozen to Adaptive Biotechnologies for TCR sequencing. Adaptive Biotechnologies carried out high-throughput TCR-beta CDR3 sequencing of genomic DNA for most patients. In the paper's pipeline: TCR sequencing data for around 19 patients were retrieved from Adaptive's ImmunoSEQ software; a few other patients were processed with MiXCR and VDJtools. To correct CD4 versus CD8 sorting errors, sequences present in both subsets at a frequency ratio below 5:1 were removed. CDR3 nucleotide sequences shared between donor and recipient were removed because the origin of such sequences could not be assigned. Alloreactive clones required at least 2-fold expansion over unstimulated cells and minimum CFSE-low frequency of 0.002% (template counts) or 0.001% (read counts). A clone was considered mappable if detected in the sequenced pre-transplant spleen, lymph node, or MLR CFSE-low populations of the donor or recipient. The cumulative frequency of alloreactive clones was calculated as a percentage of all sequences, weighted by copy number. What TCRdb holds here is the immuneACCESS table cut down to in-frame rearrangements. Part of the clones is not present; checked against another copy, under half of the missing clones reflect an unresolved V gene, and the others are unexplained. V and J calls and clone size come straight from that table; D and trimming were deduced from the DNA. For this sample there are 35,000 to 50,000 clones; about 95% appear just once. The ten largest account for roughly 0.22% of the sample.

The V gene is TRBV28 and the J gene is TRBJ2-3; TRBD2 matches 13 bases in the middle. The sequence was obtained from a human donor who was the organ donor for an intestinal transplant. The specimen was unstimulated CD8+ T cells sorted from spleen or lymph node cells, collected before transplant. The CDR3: CASSRGLAGDPSTDTQYF. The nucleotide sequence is TGTGCCAGCAGCCGCGGACTAGCGGGGGACCCTAGCACAGATACGCAGTATTTT.